The 13 T cell receptor beta chains presented below share a single source sample, sequenced in a study of T cell responses to AZD1222 COVID-19 vaccine. Using immunoSEQ multiplex PCR, the repertoire was profiled, and TCRdb retains in-frame clones only, with some absent. The sample consists of around 140,000 clones, approximately 93% of them appearing once. Here the sequenced sample was peripheral blood, taken after recovery from COVID-19. These receptors all come from an adult who had recovered from COVID-19.

This clone was counted only a few times. CDR3 residues: CAWTRQGAGTEAFF. CDR3 bases: TGTGCCTGGACAAGACAGGGGGCAGGCACTGAAGCTTTCTTT. The gene calls are TRBV30 and TRBJ1-1, with 10 bases that match TRBD1. V dropped 4 bases and J dropped 4; count of bases not matched to a gene: 6. Per the germline V gene, CDR1 is GTSNPN and CDR2 is SVGIG (reference sequence). The length of the CDR3 is 14 residues.

V and J are TRBV4-2 and TRBJ1-1; D is ambiguous. Trimming took 0 bases from V and 0 from J, leaving 11 bases between them. The germline CDR1 and CDR2 sequences are LGHNA and YNFKEQ. The CDR3 length is 16 residues. The CDR3: CASSQDGNSMNTEAFF. CDR3 DNA: TGTGCCAGCAGCCAAGATGGGAATTCTATGAACACTGAAGCTTTCTTT.

This clone was seen only once. The CDR3 here is CASSNIGREAFF. CDR3 DNA: TGTGCCAGCAGTAACATCGGGCGGGAAGCTTTCTTT. The chain links TRBV6-6 to TRBJ1-1; D unresolved. This CDR3 region has 12 residues. The V gene's germline CDR1 is MNHNY and CDR2 SVGAGI (reference sequence). Trimming cost V 5 bases and J 8 bases, with 12 bases left between them.

The chain combines TRBV5-1 with TRBJ1-6; D is unresolved. Per the germline V gene, CDR1 is SGHRS and CDR2 is YFSETQ. V dropped 0 bases and J dropped 6 bases, with 10 bases sitting between them. This CDR3 spans 15 amino acids. CDR3 DNA sequence: TGCGCCAGCAGCTTGGAAGGGCAGTTTAATTCACCCCTCCACTTT. Amino acids: CASSLEGQFNSPLHF.

The chain's CDR3 is CASSPSRRGGSYEQYF. The CDR3, as DNA: TGTGCCAGCTCCCCTTCGAGGAGGGGAGGCTCCTACGAGCAGTACTTC. The chain joins TRBV27 to TRBJ2-7; D possibly corresponds to TRBD2 (6 bases). V was pared by 8 bases and J by 0 bases, with 20 bases between. The CDR3 runs 16 residues. CDR1 MNHEY and CDR2 SMNVEV come from the germline V gene (reference sequence).

The V call is TRBV18, the J call TRBJ2-4, with 8 bases identical to TRBD2. In germline, CDR1 is KGHSH, CDR2 LQKENI. The CDR3 totals 18 residues. After removal of 1 base from V and 1 base from J, the junction contained 9 bases not matched to a gene. CDR3 in amino acids: CASSPLSGGRGAKNIQYF. The CDR3 coding sequence is TGTGCCAGCTCACCACTCAGCGGGGGCCGGGGGGCCAAAAACATTCAGTACTTC.

V and J are TRBV29-1 and TRBJ1-1, with unresolved D. Germline CDR1 SQVTM, CDR2 ANQGSEA. The V end lost 6 bases, the J end lost 3 bases, and 11 bases lay between the germline ends. The CDR3 loop spans 12 amino acids. CDR3 amino acids: CSVKDRYTEAFF. CDR3 DNA: TGCAGCGTAAAGGACCGTTACACTGAAGCTTTCTTT.

The chain couples TRBV11-3 to TRBJ1-1; a possible D gene is TRBD1 (5 bases). The germline CDR1 and CDR2 sequences are SGHNT and YENEEA. V dropped 5 bases and J dropped 1 base, with 20 bases sitting between them. The CDR3 contains 17 residues. The CDR3: CASSQTGTLGENTEAFF. In DNA, the CDR3 is TGTGCCAGCAGCCAAACCGGGACTTTAGGGGAGAACACTGAAGCTTTCTTT.

The genes are TRBV5-1 and TRBJ1-1; tentative D call: TRBD1 (6 bases). Germline V gene sequence: CDR1 SGHRS, CDR2 YFSETQ. The CDR3 is made up of 17 amino acids. The V and J ends lost 0 bases and 1 base respectively, with 16 bases between them. The CDR3 spells CASSLDRDTGRNTEAFF. CDR3 DNA: TGCGCCAGCAGCTTGGACCGGGACACAGGAAGGAACACTGAAGCTTTCTTT.

The J gene is TRBJ2-5, the V gene TRBV15; 8 bases map to TRBD2. The CDR3 has 15 residues. The ends lost 0 bases at V and 2 bases at J; junction bases unmatched: 2. The germline gives CDR1 LNHNV, CDR2 YYDKDF (reference sequence). Here the CDR3 DNA reads TGTGCCACCAGCAGAGAAGCTAGCGGGCAAGAGACCCAGTACTTC. Protein sequence: CATSREASGQETQYF.

The V call is TRBV28, the J call TRBJ2-5, with 8 nucleotides matching TRBD2. V lost 4 bases and J lost 2; bases outside the gene matches: 6. CDR3 length: 15 amino acids. The V gene's germline CDR1 is MDHEN and CDR2 SYDVKM. The CDR3 DNA reads as TGTGCCAGCAGTTCACCGGGACTAGTACAAGAGACCCAGTACTTC. Translation: CASSSPGLVQETQYF.

The chain combines TRBV19 with TRBJ1-2; no clear D. CDR1 is LNHDA and CDR2 is SQIVND in the germline V gene (reference sequence). V was shortened by 5 bases and J by 1 base, with 8 bases between the two germline ends. The CDR3 extends over 13 amino acids. The CDR3 sequence is CASSPMGNYGYTF. As DNA, the CDR3 is TGTGCCAGTAGTCCGATGGGTAACTATGGCTACACCTTC.

The chain couples TRBV2 to TRBJ1-1; no clear D. The CDR3 totals 11 residues. V was pared by 7 bases and J by 5 bases, with 8 bases between. Germline CDR1 reads SNHLY; CDR2 reads FYNNEI. The CDR3 bases are TGTGCCAGCATCAGCGGTACTGAAGCTTTCTTT. It is translated as CASISGTEAFF.